This T cell receptor (beta chain) was identified during a study of blood T cell repertoires in COVID-19. Study in general: T cells, B-cell-depleted T cells, or PBMCs provided the cDNA or gDNA that served as material.

Under the authors' procedure: Quantification of nucleated cells was approximated via reference gene primer amplification. TCRdb's table, derived via immunoSEQ multiplex PCR, lists solely in-frame clones and lacks some. V, J and clone size reflect that table, while D and trimming were determined from the DNA. Of approximately 140,000 clones listed, approximately 90% are singletons. The V gene's germline CDR1 is SGHRS and CDR2 YFSETQ. This CDR3 has 15 amino acids. V shed 6 bases and J 4 bases; nucleotides not matched to a gene: 11. The V and J genes are TRBV5-1 and TRBJ2-5; TRBD1 agrees at 8 bases. Source material: peripheral blood. The source is a man aged 18 to 30 with COVID-19, enrolled during active disease. The CDR3 nucleotides are TGCGCCAGCAATCTCCAGACAGGGGTTGGAGAGACCCAGTACTTC. Translated: CASNLQTGVGETQYF.